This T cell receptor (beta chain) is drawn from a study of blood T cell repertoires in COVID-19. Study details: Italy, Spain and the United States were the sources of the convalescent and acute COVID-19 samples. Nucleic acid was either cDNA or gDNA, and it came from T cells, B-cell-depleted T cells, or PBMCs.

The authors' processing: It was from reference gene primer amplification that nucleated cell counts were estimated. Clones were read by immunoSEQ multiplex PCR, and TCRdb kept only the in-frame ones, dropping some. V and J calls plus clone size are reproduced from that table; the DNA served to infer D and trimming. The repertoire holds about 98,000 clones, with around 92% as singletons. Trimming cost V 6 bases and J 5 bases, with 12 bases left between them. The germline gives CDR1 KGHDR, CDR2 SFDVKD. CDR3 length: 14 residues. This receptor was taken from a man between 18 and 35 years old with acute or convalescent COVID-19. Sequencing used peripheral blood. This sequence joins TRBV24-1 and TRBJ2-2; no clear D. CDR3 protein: CATSTELETGELFF. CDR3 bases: TGTGCCACCAGTACTGAATTGGAGACCGGGGAGCTGTTTTTT.